The 20 T cell receptor beta chains below were found in one sample sequenced in a study of PD-L1 blockade in urothelial cancer. Generated by immunoSEQ multiplex PCR, the TCRdb table keeps only in-frame clones and is missing some. Altogether 70,000 or so clones are present, 84% being singletons, with the ten largest covering 4% to 5%. Material: PBMCs, obtained around atezolizumab (anti-PD-L1) treatment. These receptors originate from a man in his 70s with urothelial cancer.

This clone turned up a few times. J is TRBJ2-1 and V is TRBV29-1; 14 positions agree with TRBD2. J gave up 9 bases and V 6 bases, and 7 bases lay outside the gene matches. The CDR3 extends over 14 amino acids. Germline V gene sequence: CDR1 SQVTM, CDR2 ANQGSEA. This CDR3 reads CSVSQGLAGGEQFF. The CDR3 nucleotides read TGCAGCGTGAGCCAAGGACTAGCGGGAGGTGAGCAGTTCTTC.

This rearrangement joins TRBV6-1 to TRBJ1-1; 10 nucleotides match TRBD1. V lost 7 bases and J lost 3; bases outside the gene matches: 5. The V gene's germline CDR1 is MNHNS and CDR2 SASEGT. The CDR3 covers 14 residues. The CDR3 nucleotides read TGTGCCAGCACCCAGGACAGGGGGGACACTGAAGCTTTCTTT. Translated: CASTQDRGDTEAFF.

The CDR3 DNA reads as TGCGCCAGCAGCTTCCGACAGGCGAACACTGAAGCTTTCTTT. This gives the protein CASSFRQANTEAFF. The chain has TRBV5-1 and TRBJ1-1, with TRBD1 as a possible D gene (6 bases). CDR1 is SGHRS, CDR2 YFSETQ, per germline. CDR3 size: 14 residues. Trimming left V 2 bases short and J 1 base short, with 9 bases between.

This CDR3 reads CATGMGTSGQETQYF. The CDR3 DNA reads TGTGCCACCGGGATGGGGACTAGCGGCCAAGAGACCCAGTACTTC. This chain links TRBV10-3 with TRBJ2-5; 11 bases map to TRBD2. The ends lost 10 bases at V and 1 base at J; junction bases unmatched: 8. The CDR3 extends over 15 amino acids. The germline V gene has CDR1 ENHRY and CDR2 SYGVKD.

In this sample, this clone turned up a few times. The chain has TRBV27 and TRBJ1-2; 9 nucleotides match TRBD1. V lost 4 bases to trimming and J lost 7 bases; unmatched junction nucleotides: 4. This CDR3 spans 13 amino acids. Germline V gives CDR1 MNHEY, CDR2 SMNVEV (reference sequence). The CDR3 DNA is TGTGCCAGCAGTTCACAGGGGGCTGGTGGCTACACCTTC. Amino acids: CASSSQGAGGYTF.

This chain links TRBV6-1 with TRBJ1-5, with D tentatively TRBD1 (6 bases). V was cut by 2 bases and J by 6 bases, with 14 bases left in between. The CDR3 sequence is 15 residues long. The germline gives CDR1 MNHNS, CDR2 SASEGT. The CDR3 nucleotides are TGTGCCAGCAGTGAAAGATGGCAGGGGAGTCAGCCCCAGCATTTT. As protein: CASSERWQGSQPQHF.

In DNA, the CDR3 is TGTGCCAGCAGGGGGGACAGTTTGAGCTCTGGGGCCAACGTCCTGACTTTC. Translating gives CASRGDSLSSGANVLTF. V usage is TRBV2 and J usage is TRBJ2-6; 7 positions agree with TRBD1. The CDR3 is 17 amino acids. In germline, CDR1 is SNHLY, CDR2 FYNNEI. V dropped 6 bases and J dropped 0; count of bases not matched to a gene: 8.

The chain recombines TRBV7-8 with TRBJ2-2, with 8 positions matching TRBD2. This CDR3 contains 18 residues. Germline CDR1 is SGHVS and CDR2 is FQNEAQ. The V gene end was trimmed by 0 bases and the J gene end by 3 bases; junction bases not matched to a gene: 9. Written as DNA, the CDR3 is TGTGCCAGCAGCTTAGCGCCGGGGGGGCTAGGGGACACCGGGGAGCTGTTTTTT. It codes for CASSLAPGGLGDTGELFF.

The chain links TRBV19 to TRBJ2-3; 10 bases match TRBD2. Germline V gene data show CDR1 as LNHDA and CDR2 as SQIVND (reference sequence). CDR3 length: 15 residues. Trimming took 8 bases from V and 5 from J; bases not matched to a gene: 10. CDR3 protein: CASLSSGRGGDTQYF. In DNA, the CDR3 is TGTGCCAGTCTGTCTAGCGGGAGAGGCGGAGATACGCAGTATTTT. Full variable domain (rest looked up from reference TRBV19 and TRBJ2-3): DGGITQSPKYLFRKEGQNVTLSCEQNLNHDAMYWYRQDPGQGLRLIYYSQIVNDFQKGDIAEGYSVSREKKESFPLTVTSAQKNPTAFYLCASLSSGRGGDTQYFGPGTRLTVL.

This rearrangement joins TRBV11-1 to TRBJ2-1; TRBD2 matches at 8 bases. Germline loops: CDR1 SGHAT, CDR2 FQDESV (reference sequence). Losses at the gene ends were 3 bases for V and 2 bases for J; bases not matched to a gene: 3. CDR3 length equals 15 residues. The CDR3 DNA sequence: TGTGCCAGCAGCTTCAAGCGGGGGACCTACAATGAGCAGTTCTTC. Protein product: CASSFKRGTYNEQFF.

This clone was seen once. This chain links TRBV30 with TRBJ2-1, with 7 nucleotides matching TRBD2. Germline V CDR1 and CDR2: GTSNPN, SVGIG (reference sequence). This CDR3 region has 13 residues. V shed 0 bases and J 10 bases; nucleotides not matched to a gene: 6. CDR3 DNA sequence: TGTGCCTGGAGTGTAGCGGGATCTGGAGAGCAGTTCTTC. Translating it yields CAWSVAGSGEQFF. Filled out from reference TRBV30 and TRBJ2-1, the complete variable domain reads SQTIHQWPATLVQPVGSPLSLECTVEGTSNPNLYWYRQAAGRGLQLLFYSVGIGQISSEVPQNLSASRPQDRQFILSSKKLLLSDSGFYLCAWSVAGSGEQFFGPGTRLTVL.

V usage is TRBV9 and J usage is TRBJ2-5; the match to TRBD1 covers 7 bases. Germline CDR1 reads SGDLS; CDR2 reads YYNGEE. With V trimmed by 1 base and J by 1 base, 7 bases remained unmatched. The CDR3 contains 16 residues. The CDR3 loop reads CASSVNPDRAQETQYF. The DNA of the CDR3 is TGTGCCAGCAGCGTAAACCCTGACAGGGCCCAAGAGACCCAGTACTTC.

This clone came up a few times. The genes are TRBV29-1 and TRBJ1-1; D call uncertain. CDR3 length: 10 residues. From germline, CDR1 is SQVTM and CDR2 ANQGSEA. The chain's CDR3 is CSAKSTEAFF. The CDR3 region has the DNA TGCTCCGCTAAGAGCACTGAAGCTTTCTTT.

This sequence joins TRBV28 and TRBJ1-3; D gene uncertain. The CDR3 sequence is 15 residues long. Germline V gives CDR1 MDHEN, CDR2 SYDVKM. V was clipped by 5 bases and J by 0 bases, with 11 bases between them. Written as DNA, the CDR3 is TGTGCCAGCAGTCTCCCTCCCGGCTCTGGAAACACCATATATTTT. Amino acids: CASSLPPGSGNTIYF.

This chain links TRBV6-1 with TRBJ2-2; D is undetermined. Germline V gene sequence: CDR1 MNHNS, CDR2 SASEGT. This CDR3 region has 14 residues. Trimming took 2 bases from V and 7 from J, leaving 11 bases between them. CDR3 nucleotides: TGTGCCAGCAGTGAATTAAGGAGTAACGGGGAGCTGTTTTTT. It specifies CASSELRSNGELFF.

V usage is TRBV7-6 and J usage is TRBJ1-2, with D tentatively TRBD1 (5 bases). Trimming took 0 bases from V and 4 from J, leaving 12 bases between them. This CDR3 spans 15 amino acids. Per the germline V gene, CDR1 is SGHVS and CDR2 is FNYEAQ. DNA of the CDR3: TGTGCCAGCAGCTTAGCAGGGGAAGGTTGCTATGGCTACACCTTC. Translated, it gives CASSLAGEGCYGYTF.

The CDR3 nucleotides are TGCAGCGTTGTGCGGGGGATTGGTTATGGCTACACCTTC. Translation: CSVVRGIGYGYTF. The J gene is TRBJ1-2, the V gene TRBV29-1, with D perhaps TRBD1 (5 bases). This CDR3 contains 13 residues. V was shortened by 4 bases and J by 5 bases, with 14 bases between the two germline ends. Germline CDR1 is SQVTM and CDR2 is ANQGSEA.

This clone was picked up a small number of times. The chain employs TRBV28 and TRBJ2-5, with TRBD1 identical over 7 bases. This CDR3 is built from 14 residues. Germline V gene data show CDR1 as MDHEN and CDR2 as SYDVKM. The ends lost 6 bases at V and 9 bases at J; junction bases unmatched: 13. The CDR3 reads CASSRTGTAGAQYF. The CDR3 region has the DNA TGTGCCAGCAGCCGGACCGGGACAGCTGGGGCCCAGTACTTC.

The rearrangement uses TRBV6-6 and TRBJ2-5; 9 positions agree with TRBD2. This CDR3 contains 16 residues. Germline CDR1 reads MNHNY; CDR2 reads SVGAGI (reference sequence). After removal of 2 bases from V and 4 bases from J, the junction contained 8 bases not matched to a gene. The CDR3 DNA sequence: TGTGCCAGCAGTTACCTACGGCGGGGGGGGAGAGAGACCCAGTACTTC. Translated, it gives CASSYLRRGGRETQYF.

As DNA, the CDR3 is TGTGCCAGCTCCTATAGGGCGGGATCATGGAATGAGCAGTTCTTC. This translates into CASSYRAGSWNEQFF. The J gene is TRBJ2-1, the V gene TRBV28; tentatively, D is TRBD2 (6 bases). V dropped 8 bases and J dropped 7 bases, with 21 bases sitting between them. CDR3 size: 15 residues. CDR1 MDHEN and CDR2 SYDVKM come from the germline V gene.